Listed below are T cell receptor beta chains from one sample, sequenced in a study of vaccination and CD4 T cells after COVID-19. Their antigens remain unidentified. TCRdb ran MiXCR on the PCR reads and lists one entry per CDR3 protein. The sample records around 20,000 distinct CDR3 sequences, approximately 45% being singletons. Specimen: CD4+ T cells from blood, cultured in vitro, collected after SARS-CoV-2 vaccination. These receptors all stem from a human donor who had recovered from COVID-19. Both conserved end residues are part of each CDR3. D genes are given only for firm matches. Size is omitted from some rows. Given values are once, few, many or a class for expanded clones.

clone size | D gene | J gene | V gene | CDR3 length | CDR3 DNA | CDR3 protein
- | TRBD1 | TRBJ1-6 | TRBV28 | 16 | TGTGCCATCTCCGGGGGGACAGGGGCTTATAATTCACCCCTCCACTTT | CAISGGTGAYNSPLHF
few | - | TRBJ2-3 | TRBV12-3/TRBV12-4 | 15 | TGTGCCAGCAGTTTAGGAGGGGGGGCCACAGATACGCAGTATTTT | CASSLGGGATDTQYF
few | TRBD1 | TRBJ2-7 | TRBV27 | 16 | TGTGCCAGCAGTAGTCCGGGACAGGGGACCTCCTACGAGCAGTACTTC | CASSSPGQGTSYEQYF
- | - | TRBJ1-2 | TRBV5-1 | 13 | TGCGCCAGCAGCTTGGAGTGGGGCTATGGCTACACCTTC | CASSLEWGYGYTF
few | - | TRBJ1-5 | TRBV6-1 | 16 | TGTGCCAGCAGTGAATTTGGGGGGGGAGGCAATCAGCCCCAGCATTTT | CASSEFGGGGNQPQHF
few | TRBD1 | TRBJ1-1 | TRBV7-8 | 13 | TGTGCCAGCAGCCAAATTACAGGGGTTGAAGCTTTCTTT | CASSQITGVEAFF
- | - | TRBJ2-3 | TRBV7-9 | 14 | TGTGCCAGCAGCTTAACCGGGTACACAGATACGCAGTATTTT | CASSLTGYTDTQYF
few | TRBD2 | TRBJ2-3 | TRBV7-2 | 15 | TGTGCCAGCAGCTTGACTAGCGGGAGAGTAGATACGCAGTATTTT | CASSLTSGRVDTQYF
- | - | TRBJ1-2 | TRBV27 | 13 | TGTGCCAGCAGTTTGGTCGGCGGCTATGGCTACACCTTC | CASSLVGGYGYTF
- | TRBD2 | TRBJ2-3 | TRBV6-4 | 19 | TGTGCCAGCAGTGACACGATAGGGGCAGCGGGGGGGAAATTGGATACGCAGTATTTT | CASSDTIGAAGGKLDTQYF
- | - | TRBJ1-2 | TRBV6-1 | 14 | TGTGCCAGCAGTCACCGACCGGATCGCTATGGCTACACCTTC | CASSHRPDRYGYTF
few | - | TRBJ2-3 | TRBV6-2/TRBV6-3 | 15 | TGTGCCAGCAGTTATTTCGGGCGTGGGGCAGATACGCAGTATTTT | CASSYFGRGADTQYF
few | - | TRBJ2-2 | TRBV7-7 | 14 | TGTGCCAGCAGCTTAGTCCCCGGCGCCGGGGAGCTGTTTTTT | CASSLVPGAGELFF
few | - | TRBJ1-2 | TRBV7-2 | 13 | TGTGCCAGCAGCTCCGGGACCCAAGGGGGCTACACCTTC | CASSSGTQGGYTF
- | - | TRBJ1-5 | TRBV6-1 | 14 | TGTGCCAGCAACCGGGAGCCCCATGGACAGCCCCAGCATTTT | CASNREPHGQPQHF
few | - | TRBJ2-4 | TRBV6-1 | 13 | TGTGCCAGCAGACCCGGGAGTTCAAACATTCAGTACTTC | CASRPGSSNIQYF
- | - | TRBJ2-7 | TRBV6-5 | 15 | TGTGCCAGCAGTTCCTCCGGGACAAGCTCCTACGAGCAGTACTTC | CASSSSGTSSYEQYF
- | - | TRBJ2-3 | TRBV7-9 | 14 | TGTGCCAGCAGCTCAGGGGGGGGCGCAGATACGCAGTATTTT | CASSSGGGADTQYF
few | - | TRBJ1-2 | TRBV20-1 | 11 | TGCAGTGCGAAGATACAGGTTGGCTACACCTTC | CSAKIQVGYTF
few | - | TRBJ2-3 | TRBV6-1 | 13 | TGTGCCAGCAGTGGACAGGGAGGGAATACGCAGTATTTT | CASSGQGGNTQYF
- | TRBD1 | TRBJ2-3 | TRBV7-3 | 13 | TGTGCCAGCCGGCAGGGGGCAGGAGATACGCAGTATTTT | CASRQGAGDTQYF
- | TRBD2 | TRBJ2-5 | TRBV18 | 14 | TGTGCCAGCTCACGTACTAGCGGGAGGGAGACCCAGTACTTC | CASSRTSGRETQYF
few | - | TRBJ1-2 | TRBV6-1 | 13 | TGTGCCAGCAGAGTGGGGTCTAACTATGGCTACACCTTC | CASRVGSNYGYTF
- | TRBD2 | TRBJ2-7 | TRBV29-1 | 12 | TGCAGCGCGGGAGGGACTAGCGGGAGTCGGTACTTC | CSAGGTSGSRYF
- | - | TRBJ2-1 | TRBV12-3/TRBV12-4 | 16 | TGTGCCAGCAGTCCCCCGGCGGGGCCCTCCTACAATGAGCAGTTCTTC | CASSPPAGPSYNEQFF
- | - | TRBJ1-2 | TRBV12-3/TRBV12-4 | 12 | TGTGCCAGCAGTTTCTCGACGAGTGGCTACACCTTC | CASSFSTSGYTF
- | - | TRBJ1-5 | TRBV6-1 | 16 | TGTGCCAGCAGTGAAGCTTGGGGACGGGGTAATCAGCCCCAGCATTTT | CASSEAWGRGNQPQHF
few | - | TRBJ1-2 | TRBV6-1 | 15 | TGTGCCAGCAGTGAAGGGACGGTTGGAGTGTATGGCTACACCTTC | CASSEGTVGVYGYTF
- | TRBD2 | TRBJ2-1 | TRBV10-3 | 16 | TGTGCCATCAGTGAGTACGGGGGGTCCGCCTACAATGAGCAGTTCTTC | CAISEYGGSAYNEQFF
- | TRBD1 | TRBJ1-6 | TRBV20-1 | 13 | TGCAGTGCTGTAGGGGGCGTCGAGTCACCCCTCCACTTT | CSAVGGVESPLHF
- | - | TRBJ1-1 | TRBV19 | 14 | TGTGCCAGTAGTATCGATCGAGCGGACACTGAAGCTTTCTTT | CASSIDRADTEAFF
- | - | TRBJ1-2 | TRBV19 | 13 | TGTGCCAGTAGTGTGGACAGTAACTATGGCTACACCTTC | CASSVDSNYGYTF
few | - | TRBJ2-1 | TRBV15 | 13 | TGTGCCACCCAAGCGGGTAGGTACGATGAGCAGTTCTTC | CATQAGRYDEQFF
- | - | TRBJ2-6 | TRBV20-1 | 14 | TGCAGTGCCCCAAACTTAAGCGGGGCCAACGTCCTGACTTTC | CSAPNLSGANVLTF
- | - | TRBJ2-2 | TRBV6-2/TRBV6-3 | 15 | TGTGCCAGCAGTTCTCTGGGACTCAACACCGGGGAGCTGTTTTTT | CASSSLGLNTGELFF
- | - | TRBJ2-3 | TRBV5-1 | 12 | TGCGCTAGCAGTCAACAGGGAGATACGCAGTATTTT | CASSQQGDTQYF
- | - | TRBJ1-1 | TRBV5-1 | 14 | TGCGCCAGCAGCCTCAGGACGATGAACACTGAAGCTTTCTTT | CASSLRTMNTEAFF
few | - | TRBJ2-7 | TRBV20-1 | 14 | TGCAGTGCTAGCCTTGGGACGCTGACCTACGAGCAGTACTTC | CSASLGTLTYEQYF
once | TRBD1 | TRBJ1-2 | TRBV2 | 11 | TGTGCCAGCAGACAGGGGGAAAGCTACACCTTC | CASRQGESYTF
- | - | TRBJ1-5 | TRBV7-2 | 17 | TGTGCCAGCAGCTTCGTTAGTAGCGCGGGCTACAATCAGCCCCAGCATTTT | CASSFVSSAGYNQPQHF
- | - | TRBJ2-4 | TRBV20-1 | 13 | TGCAGTGCCCCGACCGATCGTGGGGACATTCAGTACTTC | CSAPTDRGDIQYF
- | TRBD2 | TRBJ2-7 | TRBV7-2 | 15 | TGTGCCAGCAGCTTAGCCGGGACTAGCGCGGGGGGGCAGTACTTC | CASSLAGTSAGGQYF
- | - | TRBJ1-1 | TRBV7-2 | 15 | TGTGCCAGCAGCCCACAAATAACAGGGAGCACTGAAGCTTTCTTT | CASSPQITGSTEAFF
once | TRBD1 | TRBJ1-5 | TRBV28 | 17 | TGTGCCAGCAGCCGTTCCGGGACAGGGGATAGCAATCAGCCCCAGCATTTT | CASSRSGTGDSNQPQHF
- | - | TRBJ1-5 | TRBV6-4 | 13 | TGTGCCAGCAGTGATAGGGAGGATCAGCCCCAGCATTTT | CASSDREDQPQHF
few | - | TRBJ1-2 | TRBV11-2 | 14 | TGTGCCAGCAGCTTTGTGCAGGGAGACTATGGCTACACCTTC | CASSFVQGDYGYTF
- | TRBD1 | TRBJ2-5 | TRBV10-3 | 16 | TGTGCCATCAGTGAGTTAGGACAGGGTACCCGTGAGACCCAGTACTTC | CAISELGQGTRETQYF
- | - | TRBJ1-1 | TRBV24-1 | 15 | TGTGCCACCAGTGGGGGTGGTAGACAGCTAGCTGAAGCTTTCTTT | CATSGGGRQLAEAFF
- | - | TRBJ1-5 | TRBV7-2 | 13 | TGTGCCAGCAGCTATAGTGGGGATCAGCCCCAGCATTTT | CASSYSGDQPQHF
once | - | TRBJ2-5 | TRBV4-3 | 14 | TGCGCCAGCAGCCAAGACTCTCTTTCAGAGACCCAGTACTTC | CASSQDSLSETQYF
- | - | TRBJ2-5 | TRBV5-4 | 15 | TGTGCCAGCAGCTTTGGGACACAGCTGGGGGAGACCCAGTACTTC | CASSFGTQLGETQYF
- | - | TRBJ1-5 | TRBV28 | 15 | TGTGCCAGCACCGTTGAGGGACCTAGCAATCAGCCCCAGCATTTT | CASTVEGPSNQPQHF
- | TRBD1 | TRBJ2-7 | TRBV12-3/TRBV12-4 | 13 | TGTGCCAGCGGCGGCGGACAGGCTTACGAGCAGTACTTC | CASGGGQAYEQYF